This entry lists 26 T cell receptor beta chains sequenced from one sample in a study of radiation and T cells in renal cell carcinoma. Produced via immunoSEQ multiplex PCR; TCRdb's table is partial and in-frame only. The sample consists of about 18,000 clones, approximately 59% of them appearing once. Treatment reported: treatment-naive control, cytoreductive nephrectomy. The input for sequencing was tumor tissue, taken from a patient whose treatment was nephrectomy without radiotherapy. The receptors shown here come from a man aged 50-59 years with renal cell carcinoma.

This clone was observed a single time. This chain links TRBV6-5 with TRBJ2-7; no clear D gene. The CDR3 has 14 amino acids. Germline loops: CDR1 MNHEY, CDR2 SVGAGI. The ends were cut back, 6 bases at V and 2 bases at J, with 14 bases in the middle. DNA of the CDR3: TGTGCCAGCAGCCCATCGGCTACAGCCTACGAGCAGTACTTC. Translated, it gives CASSPSATAYEQYF.

A single count supports this clone. The rearrangement uses TRBV19 and TRBJ1-4, with 9 positions matching TRBD1. The CDR3 loop spans 16 amino acids. The junction had 6 bases not matched to a gene; V was cut back by 1 base and J by 6 bases. The germline V gene has CDR1 LNHDA and CDR2 SQIVND (reference sequence). This chain's CDR3 is CASSIVGTGRDEKLFF. The CDR3 coding sequence is TGTGCCAGTAGTATAGTCGGGACAGGGCGGGATGAAAAACTGTTTTTT. Based on the CDR3 plus reference TRBV19 and TRBJ1-4, the full variable domain is DGGITQSPKYLFRKEGQNVTLSCEQNLNHDAMYWYRQDPGQGLRLIYYSQIVNDFQKGDIAEGYSVSREKKESFPLTVTSAQKNPTAFYLCASSIVGTGRDEKLFFGSGTQLSVL.

V usage is TRBV19 and J usage is TRBJ2-3; D may be TRBD2 (7 bases). CDR1 and CDR2 from the germline V gene are LNHDA and SQIVND (reference sequence). The CDR3 totals 16 residues. V was cut by 5 bases and J by 2 bases, with 17 bases left in between. The CDR3, as DNA: TGTGCCAGTAGTTCAAAGCGGGACACCAACACAGATACGCAGTATTTT. Residues: CASSSKRDTNTDTQYF.

This clone came up once. This chain links TRBV11-2 with TRBJ1-2; TRBD1 is a possible D gene (5 bases). CDR3 length: 12 amino acids. The germline V gene has CDR1 SGHAT and CDR2 FQNNGV. V dropped 5 bases and J dropped 5 bases, with 9 bases sitting between them. CDR3 in DNA: TGTGCCAGCAGCCCCGACAGTTATGGCTACACCTTC. Protein product: CASSPDSYGYTF. Looking up the rest from reference TRBV11-2 and TRBJ1-2 gives the full variable domain: EAGVAQSPRYKIIEKRQSVAFWCNPISGHATLYWYQQILGQGPKLLIQFQNNGVVDDSQLPKDRFSAERLKGVDSTLKIQPAKLEDSAVYLCASSPDSYGYTFGSGTRLTVV.

The chain employs TRBV15 and TRBJ1-6, with D possibly being TRBD1 (5 bases). V was pared by 0 bases and J by 13 bases, with 19 bases between. This CDR3 has 16 residues. Looked up from germline, CDR1 is LNHNV and CDR2 is YYDKDF (reference sequence). CDR3 loop: CATSRDLREWGPPLHF. The CDR3 region has the DNA TGTGCCACCAGCAGAGATCTTAGGGAATGGGGCCCCCCCCTCCACTTT.

The gene calls are TRBV2 and TRBJ1-2; D not resolved. CDR1 is SNHLY, CDR2 FYNNEI, per germline. Trimming stripped 6 bases from V and 4 bases from J, with 21 bases between. This CDR3 contains 16 residues. CDR3 loop: CASSTSDTPRIYGYTF. The CDR3 coding sequence is TGTGCCAGCAGCACATCCGACACCCCACGAATCTATGGCTACACCTTC.

The chain employs TRBV7-2 and TRBJ1-6; a weak D match, TRBD1 (6 bases). The V and J ends lost 1 base and 7 bases respectively, with 14 bases between them. The CDR3 contains 16 residues. CDR1 SGHTA and CDR2 FQGNSA come from the germline V gene. For the CDR3, the DNA is TGTGCCAGCAGCTTAGAACGGGGGGCAGGCAATTCACCCCTCCACTTT. It yields the protein CASSLERGAGNSPLHF.

The chain combines TRBV6-5 with TRBJ2-7; TRBD2 might be the D (6 bases). The V gene's germline CDR1 is MNHEY and CDR2 SVGAGI. Trimming shortened V by 5 bases and J by 3 bases, and 11 bases separated the two germline ends. This CDR3 comprises 13 residues. The CDR3 coding sequence is TGTGCCAGCAGTCTTCGGGACTTCTACGAGCAGTACTTC. Translated, it gives CASSLRDFYEQYF.

This CDR3 reads CASSQEPGGAVEAFF. The DNA of the CDR3 is TGCGCCAGCAGCCAAGAACCAGGGGGCGCGGTTGAAGCTTTCTTT. The J gene is TRBJ1-1, the V gene TRBV4-3, with TRBD1 identical over 8 bases. Germline CDR1 and CDR2: LGHNA and YSLEER. This CDR3 region has 15 residues. Unmatched junction bases numbered 7, after V lost 0 bases and J lost 7 bases.

The chain has TRBV4-3 and TRBJ2-7, with 10 bases aligning to TRBD2. This CDR3 is built from 16 residues. V lost 0 bases and J lost 3; bases outside the gene matches: 5. Germline lookup yields CDR1 LGHNA and CDR2 YSLEER. Here the CDR3 reads CASSQESAGGIYEQYF. In DNA, the CDR3 is TGCGCCAGCAGCCAAGAATCAGCGGGAGGGATCTACGAGCAGTACTTC.

The genes are TRBV2 and TRBJ2-1, with D uncertain. The germline gives CDR1 SNHLY, CDR2 FYNNEI. V was clipped by 2 bases and J by 4 bases, with 12 bases between them. This CDR3 contains 15 residues. The CDR3 region is CASSERQATYNEQFF. The CDR3 DNA sequence: TGTGCCAGCAGTGAAAGGCAAGCGACTTACAATGAGCAGTTCTTC.

V usage is TRBV30 and J usage is TRBJ2-5; D is possibly TRBD2 (6 bases). The DNA end is more similar to TRBJ2-7, so the J call may be wrong. This CDR3 is built from 16 residues. Germline lookup yields CDR1 GTSNPN and CDR2 SVGIG (reference sequence). CDR3 DNA: TGTGCCTGGAGAGGGCGGGACGAAGTCCGAGGATACGAGCAGTACTTC. Its protein product is CAWRGRDEVRGYEQYF.

V usage is TRBV7-2 and J usage is TRBJ2-3; 7 bases map to TRBD2. Germline V gene data show CDR1 as SGHTA and CDR2 as FQGNSA. This CDR3 contains 15 residues. With V trimmed by 3 bases and J by 3 bases, 6 bases remained unmatched. This CDR3 is CASSLTSRETDTQYF. In nucleotides, the CDR3 is TGTGCCAGCAGCTTGACTAGCAGGGAAACAGATACGCAGTATTTT.

The J gene is TRBJ1-5, the V gene TRBV6-5; TRBD1 matches at 7 bases. From germline, CDR1 is MNHEY and CDR2 SVGAGI. With 5 bases clipped from V and 6 bases from J, the junction kept 4 bases outside the gene matches. This CDR3 is 13 amino acids long. CDR3 loop: CASSRGLVQPQHF. CDR3 DNA sequence: TGTGCCAGCAGTAGGGGGCTCGTTCAGCCCCAGCATTTT.

CDR3 region: CASSTPRRTVNQPQHF. CDR3 nucleotides: TGTGCCAGCAGCACTCCCCGTCGGACGGTGAATCAGCCCCAGCATTTT. This chain uses TRBV21-1 with TRBJ1-5. TRBV21-1 is an annotated pseudogene. The CDR3 runs 16 residues.

The J gene is TRBJ1-6, the V gene TRBV12-2; the DNA was not used to check the table's D call, TRBD1. TRBV12-2 is a recognized pseudogene. The length of the CDR3 is 18 residues. The CDR3 sequence is CASRLCGTGGSYNSPLHF. CDR3 nucleotide sequence: TGTGCAAGTCGCTTATGTGGCACAGGGGGATCCTATAATTCACCCCTCCACTTT.

This rearrangement joins TRBV5-6 to TRBJ2-7; 8 nucleotides match TRBD1. This CDR3 is built from 14 residues. CDR1 and CDR2 (germline): SGHDT, YYEEEE. The trim removed 4 bases at V and 6 bases at J, leaving 9 bases unmatched. The CDR3: CASSRIGQGSEQYF. The DNA for the CDR3 is TGTGCCAGCAGCCGCATAGGACAGGGCAGCGAGCAGTACTTC. Full variable domain (rest looked up from reference TRBV5-6 and TRBJ2-7): DAGVTQSPTHLIKTRGQQVTLRCSPKSGHDTVSWYQQALGQGPQFIFQYYEEEERQRGNFPDRFSGHQFPNYSSELNVNALLLGDSALYLCASSRIGQGSEQYFGPGTRLTVT.

V and J are TRBV5-6 and TRBJ2-7; TRBD2 agrees at 12 bases. CDR3 length: 13 residues. The ends lost 0 bases at V and 13 bases at J; junction bases unmatched: 5. Germline V CDR1 and CDR2: SGHDT, YYEEEE. This CDR3 is CASSLETSGRPYF. Here the CDR3 DNA reads TGTGCCAGCAGCTTGGAGACTAGCGGGAGACCTTACTTC. The variable domain in full, completed from reference TRBV5-6 and TRBJ2-7, reads DAGVTQSPTHLIKTRGQQVTLRCSPKSGHDTVSWYQQALGQGPQFIFQYYEEEERQRGNFPDRFSGHQFPNYSSELNVNALLLGDSALYLCASSLETSGRPYFGPGTRLTVT.

The genes are TRBV6-5 and TRBJ1-1, with 7 bases aligning to TRBD1. CDR1 is MNHEY, CDR2 SVGAGI, per germline. There are 15 residues in the CDR3. V lost 5 bases and J lost 0; bases outside the gene matches: 6. The CDR3 region has the DNA TGTGCCAGCAGTCCGACAGGGAACATGAACACTGAAGCTTTCTTT. Its translation is CASSPTGNMNTEAFF.

CDR3 nucleotides: TGTGCCAGCAGTAGAGAACAGGGAACAGATACGCAGTATTTT. Its protein product is CASSREQGTDTQYF. The chain recombines TRBV27 with TRBJ2-3; the D gene is possibly TRBD1 (6 bases). V lost 5 bases, J lost 3 bases, and 12 bases lay in between. There are 14 residues in the CDR3. Germline V gene lookup returns CDR1 MNHEY and CDR2 SMNVEV (reference sequence).

There are a few counts of this clone. J is TRBJ1-1 and V is TRBV9; D not resolved. This CDR3 is built from 13 residues. The germline V gene has CDR1 SGDLS and CDR2 YYNGEE. The V and J ends lost 2 bases and 3 bases respectively, with 8 bases between them. Written as DNA, the CDR3 is TGTGCCAGCAGCGTTCGGCCCGACACTGAAGCTTTCTTT. It encodes CASSVRPDTEAFF.

The J gene is TRBJ2-1, the V gene TRBV7-9, with TRBD2 identical over 8 bases. Germline loops: CDR1 SEHNR, CDR2 FQNEAQ (reference sequence). CDR3 length: 15 amino acids. Trimming removed 2 bases from V and 7 bases from J; junction bases left unmatched: 7. As DNA, the CDR3 is TGTGCCAGCAGCTTATTAAGCGGGGGCGGGAATGAGCAGTTCTTC. This translates into CASSLLSGGGNEQFF.

This chain uses TRBV19 with TRBJ2-1; no definite D call. This CDR3 contains 13 residues. The germline V gene encodes CDR1 LNHDA and CDR2 SQIVND (reference sequence). V lost 3 bases and J lost 9, with 12 bases in between. This chain's CDR3 is CASSMNWNREQFF. The CDR3 region has the DNA TGTGCCAGTAGTATGAACTGGAACCGTGAGCAGTTCTTC.

This clone was recorded a few times. The rearrangement joins TRBV2 to TRBJ1-2, with 7 bases lining up with TRBD1. CDR1 and CDR2 from the germline V gene are SNHLY and FYNNEI. J was trimmed by 4 bases and V by 5 bases; bases with no gene match: 13. This CDR3 has 16 residues. CDR3 sequence (DNA): TGTGCCAGCAGTCAGGAGGTGGCAGGGGGTCCCTATGGCTACACCTTC. Encoded protein: CASSQEVAGGPYGYTF.

This chain joins TRBV28 and TRBJ1-2, with D unclear. Between the trimmed V and J ends, which lost 2 bases and 8 bases, there was a span of 9 bases. Germline CDR1 MDHEN, CDR2 SYDVKM. This CDR3 is 12 amino acids long. CDR3 sequence reads: CASSLTWEGYTF. CDR3 nucleotide sequence: TGTGCCAGCAGTTTAACATGGGAAGGCTACACCTTC.

Here the CDR3 reads CASSRGDRAPETQYF. CDR3 nucleotides: TGTGCCAGCAGCCGAGGGGACAGGGCGCCAGAGACCCAGTACTTC. The chain is built from TRBV5-8 and TRBJ2-5; TRBD1 matches at 9 bases. Trimming took 4 bases from V and 4 from J; bases not matched to a gene: 8. CDR1 is SGHTS and CDR2 is YDEGEE in the germline V gene. CDR3 length equals 15 residues.